This T cell receptor (beta chain) comes out of a study of blood T cell repertoires in COVID-19. This study enrolled people aged 18 to 89 from 20 to 25 US geographic areas. Which cohort a participant joined came from the clinical history participants gave. V was clipped by 1 base and J by 14 bases, with 12 bases between them. The CDR3 length is 12 residues. CDR1 is LNHDA and CDR2 is SQIVND in the germline V gene (reference sequence). The table came from immunoSEQ multiplex PCR; TCRdb's copy has only in-frame clones and leaves some out. The sample contains about 250,000 clones, 85% of which appear only once.

Sequencing used PBMCs or T cells enriched from blood (not recorded which). The rearrangement joins TRBV19 to TRBJ2-1; D is possibly TRBD1 (5 bases). This TCR came from a woman between 50 and 59 years old with acute COVID-19. Here the CDR3 DNA reads TGTGCCAGTAGTATAGGTCAGGGATTGGAGTTCTTC. It translates to CASSIGQGLEFF.